Listed here are 15 T cell receptor beta chains from one sample, sequenced in a study of OX40 agonist ivuxolimab in advanced cancers. The library was produced with the immunoSEQ multiplex PCR assay. TCRdb holds this immuneACCESS table with in-frame rearrangements only. Some clones are missing; in checked studies, unresolved V genes explain under half, and the rest has no known cause. The sample profile shows tens of thousands of clones; 65% to 85% of them were found once. Approximately 4.5% of the sample goes to the ten largest clones. Source: CD4+ or CD8+ T cells sorted from blood, taken in a trial of the OX40 agonist ivuxolimab. These receptors were taken from an adult with an advanced solid tumor such as melanoma, head and neck, liver or kidney cancer.

The gene calls are TRBV19 and TRBJ2-3; D uncertain. V was pared by 5 bases and J by 4 bases, with 1 base between. Per germline, CDR1 LNHDA and CDR2 SQIVND (reference sequence). The length of the CDR3 is 10 residues. The DNA for the CDR3 is TGTGCCAGTAGTTCAGATACGCAGTATTTT. Protein: CASSSDTQYF.

Only one count was recorded for this clone. Its ends do not fully match the called genes, so a read error is possible. The chain uses TRBV19 and TRBJ1-2; TRBD1 agrees at 8 bases. CDR3 length: 13 amino acids. Germline V gene sequence: CDR1 LNHDA, CDR2 SQIVND (reference sequence). In nucleotides, the CDR3 is TGTGCCAGTAGTACCGGACAGGGAGACGGCTGCACCTTC. Amino acid sequence: CASSTGQGDGCTF.

The chain joins TRBV2 to TRBJ2-1; perhaps TRBD1 as D (5 bases). The CDR3 runs 12 residues. The V end was cut by 8 bases, the J end by 8 bases, with 13 bases between. CDR1 and CDR2 from the germline V gene are SNHLY and FYNNEI. The CDR3 coding sequence is TGTGCCAGCGGGAAGGGCAGGGATGAGCAGTTCTTC. Translating gives CASGKGRDEQFF.

The table lists this clone with a count of one. The chain's CDR3 is CASSLDRAHQETQYF. As DNA, the CDR3 is TGTGCCAGCAGCCTGGACAGGGCCCACCAAGAGACCCAGTACTTC. The rearrangement joins TRBV5-5 to TRBJ2-5, with 8 bases matching TRBD1. The CDR3 consists of 15 residues. Germline V gene data show CDR1 as SGHKS and CDR2 as YYEKEE (reference sequence). V shed 4 bases, J shed 0 bases, and the junction held 5 bases outside the gene matches. The entire variable domain, with the rest obtained from reference TRBV5-5 and TRBJ2-5, is as follows: DAGVTQSPTHLIKTRGQQVTLRCSPISGHKSVSWYQQVLGQGPQFIFQYYEKEERGRGNFPDRFSARQFPNYSSELNVNALLLGDSALYLCASSLDRAHQETQYFGPGTRLLVL.

This clone has only a few counts. The J gene is TRBJ1-2, the V gene TRBV5-4; TRBD1 is a possible D gene (5 bases). The V gene's germline CDR1 is SGHNT and CDR2 YYREEE (reference sequence). Trimming cost V 4 bases and J 5 bases, with 12 bases left between them. This CDR3 has 13 residues. The CDR3 region is CASSPAGQYGYTF. In DNA form, the CDR3 reads TGTGCCAGCAGCCCCGCCGGACAATATGGCTACACCTTC.

The chain is built from TRBV4-1 and TRBJ2-3; 9 bases match TRBD2. Trimming cost V 4 bases and J 8 bases; bases outside gene matches: 16. This CDR3 contains 17 residues. Germline V gene lookup returns CDR1 MGHRA and CDR2 YSYEKL. The CDR3 loop reads CASSPQGVGLALRTQYF. The CDR3 DNA sequence: TGCGCCAGCAGCCCCCAGGGCGTGGGACTAGCTTTACGTACGCAGTATTTT.

The J gene is TRBJ2-1, the V gene TRBV11-2; 10 bases map to TRBD1. The germline gives CDR1 SGHAT, CDR2 FQNNGV. The V gene end was trimmed by 5 bases and the J gene end by 1 base; junction bases not matched to a gene: 8. This CDR3 region has 17 residues. In nucleotides, the CDR3 is TGTGCCAGCAGCGCAGGGCCGGGACAGGGGTCCTACAATGAGCAGTTCTTC. Amino acid sequence: CASSAGPGQGSYNEQFF.

The chain links TRBV29-1 to TRBJ2-1; D tentatively fits TRBD1 or TRBD2 (5 bases each). V lost 8 bases and J lost 4, with 15 bases in between. Germline values: CDR1 SQVTM, CDR2 ANQGSEA. CDR3 length: 13 amino acids. The CDR3 here is CSFGAGIYNEQFF. The CDR3, as DNA: TGCAGCTTCGGGGCAGGGATTTACAATGAGCAGTTCTTC.

J is TRBJ2-7 and V is TRBV2; D not resolved. With 5 bases removed from V and 3 bases from J, the gap between germline ends came to 8 bases. The CDR3 has 12 residues. Germline CDR1 is SNHLY and CDR2 is FYNNEI. The CDR3 sequence: CASSQPNYEQYF. The CDR3 DNA follows: TGTGCCAGCAGTCAACCGAACTACGAGCAGTACTTC.

The rearrangement joins TRBV18 to TRBJ2-7, with 8 bases identical to TRBD1. Germline V gives CDR1 KGHSH, CDR2 LQKENI. After removal of 3 bases from V and 3 bases from J, the junction contained 7 bases not matched to a gene. CDR3 length: 15 residues. CDR3: CASSPRRQGFYEQYF. The CDR3 bases are TGTGCCAGCTCACCTCGGAGACAGGGGTTCTACGAGCAGTACTTC.

A few counts support this clone. The chain couples TRBV5-8 to TRBJ1-1, with TRBD1 as a possible D gene (5 bases). Germline V gene sequence: CDR1 SGHTS, CDR2 YDEGEE. The CDR3 is 14 residues long. Trimming took off 9 bases at V and 2 bases at J, with 17 bases between the two ends. CDR3 residues: CATGDGQINTEAFF. The CDR3 DNA reads TGTGCCACCGGGGACGGCCAGATCAACACTGAAGCTTTCTTT.

The chain combines TRBV9 with TRBJ1-6, with 9 bases identical to TRBD1. Unmatched junction bases numbered 9, after V lost 2 bases and J lost 3 bases. Germline loops: CDR1 SGDLS, CDR2 YYNGEE. There are 18 residues in the CDR3. CDR3 sequence (DNA): TGTGCCAGCAGCGTCGACACAGGGGGCGAAGGCTATAATTCACCCCTCCACTTT. Translated: CASSVDTGGEGYNSPLHF. The whole variable domain, remainder taken from reference TRBV9 and TRBJ1-6, is DSGVTQTPKHLITATGQRVTLRCSPRSGDLSVYWYQQSLDQGLQFLIQYYNGEERAKGNILERFSAQQFPDLHSELNLSSLELGDSALYFCASSVDTGGEGYNSPLHFGNGTRLTVT.

The rearrangement links TRBV10-3 to TRBJ2-6; 9 bases are shared with TRBD1. The length of the CDR3 is 18 residues. The V gene's germline CDR1 is ENHRY and CDR2 SYGVKD. V shed 6 bases, J shed 0 bases, and the junction held 9 bases outside the gene matches. This CDR3 is CAISPGTGKASGANVLTF. The CDR3 DNA reads as TGTGCCATCAGCCCCGGGACAGGGAAAGCCTCTGGGGCCAACGTCCTGACTTTC.

This clone was seen once. The chain couples TRBV28 to TRBJ2-7, with D tentatively TRBD2 (5 bases). Per the germline V gene, CDR1 is MDHEN and CDR2 is SYDVKM. V gave up 6 bases and J gave up 4 bases, with 19 bases separating them. The CDR3 extends over 15 amino acids. In DNA form, the CDR3 reads TGTGCCAGCAGCCCCCCTGTTGGCGGGCCTTACGAGCAGTACTTC. This translates into CASSPPVGGPYEQYF.

The chain couples TRBV30 to TRBJ2-2; the D gene is possibly TRBD2 (5 bases). This CDR3 is 14 amino acids long. Deletions cut 0 bases from V and 7 bases from J, with 12 bases between. Germline V gene lookup returns CDR1 GTSNPN and CDR2 SVGIG (reference sequence). CDR3 sequence (DNA): TGTGCCTGGAGTGTACGGGTAGCGATCGGGGAGCTGTTTTTT. This codes for CAWSVRVAIGELFF.